This T cell receptor beta chain came from a study of blood T cell repertoires in COVID-19. At the level of the study: Material from acute and convalescent COVID-19 was sourced from the United States, Italy and Spain.

Methods used by the authors: Reference gene primer amplification in the assay estimated nucleated cell counts. Only in-frame clones appear in the TCRdb table, and some are missing; sequencing was by immunoSEQ multiplex PCR. Clonal size and the V and J genes are those of that table, whereas D and trimming came from the DNA. In the table there are about 14,000 clones, roughly 73% of which are singletons. Germline V CDR1 and CDR2: MDHEN, SYDVKM. The CDR3 runs to 13 residues. V was clipped by 2 bases and J by 5 bases, with 6 bases between them. The sample consisted of peripheral blood. The chain is built from TRBV28 and TRBJ1-4; D uncertain. The TCR sequence derives from a boy younger than 10 with active or convalescent COVID-19. This CDR3 is CASSLTPNEKLFF. In DNA, the CDR3 is TGTGCCAGCAGTTTAACACCCAATGAAAAACTGTTTTTT.